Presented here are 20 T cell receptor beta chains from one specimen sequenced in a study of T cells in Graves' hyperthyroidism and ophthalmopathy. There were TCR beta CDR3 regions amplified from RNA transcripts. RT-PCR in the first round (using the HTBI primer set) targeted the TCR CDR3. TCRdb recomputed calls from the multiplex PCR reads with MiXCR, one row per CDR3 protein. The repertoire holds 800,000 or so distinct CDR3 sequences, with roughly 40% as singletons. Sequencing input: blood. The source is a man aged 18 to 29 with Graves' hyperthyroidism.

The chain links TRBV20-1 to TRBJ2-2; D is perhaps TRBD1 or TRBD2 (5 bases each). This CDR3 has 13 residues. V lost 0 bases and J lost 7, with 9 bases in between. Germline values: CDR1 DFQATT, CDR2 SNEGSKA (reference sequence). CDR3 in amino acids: CSARDRGFGELFF. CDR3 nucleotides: TGCAGTGCTAGAGATCGGGGCTTCGGGGAGCTGTTTTTT.

In nucleotides, the CDR3 is TGCGCCAGCAGCCAATTAATCACCGGGACCCGATCTGGAAACACCATATATTTT. Translation gives CASSQLITGTRSGNTIYF. The rearrangement joins TRBV4-3 to TRBJ1-3, with D perhaps TRBD1 (5 bases). Germline V gene lookup returns CDR1 LGHNA and CDR2 YSLEER. With 2 bases removed from V and 1 base from J, the gap between germline ends came to 18 bases. The CDR3 length is 18 residues.

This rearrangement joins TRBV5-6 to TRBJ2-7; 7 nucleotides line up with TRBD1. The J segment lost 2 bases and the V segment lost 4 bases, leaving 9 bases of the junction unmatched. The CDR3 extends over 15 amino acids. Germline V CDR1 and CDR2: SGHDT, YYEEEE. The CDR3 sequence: CASSPGLGTAYEQYF. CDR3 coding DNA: TGTGCCAGCAGCCCCGGCCTCGGGACAGCCTACGAGCAGTACTTC.

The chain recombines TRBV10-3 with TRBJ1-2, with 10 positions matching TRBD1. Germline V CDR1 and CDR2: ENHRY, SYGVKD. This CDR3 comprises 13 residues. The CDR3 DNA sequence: TGTGCTAGAGGACAGGGGGGAGGCTATGGCTACACCTTC. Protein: CARGQGGGYGYTF.

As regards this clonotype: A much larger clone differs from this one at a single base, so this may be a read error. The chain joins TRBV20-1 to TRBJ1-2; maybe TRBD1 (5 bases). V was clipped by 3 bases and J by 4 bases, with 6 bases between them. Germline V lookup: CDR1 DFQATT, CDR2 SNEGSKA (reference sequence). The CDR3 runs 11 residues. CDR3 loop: CSASGTYGYTF. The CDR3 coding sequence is TGCAGTGCTAGTGGGACCTATGGCTACACCTTC.

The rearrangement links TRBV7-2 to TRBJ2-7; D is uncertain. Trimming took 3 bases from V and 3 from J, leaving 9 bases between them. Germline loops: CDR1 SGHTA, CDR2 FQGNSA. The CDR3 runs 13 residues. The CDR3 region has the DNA TGTGCCAGCAGCTTGGACCCATTCTACGAGCAGTACTTC. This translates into CASSLDPFYEQYF. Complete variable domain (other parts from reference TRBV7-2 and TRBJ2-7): GAGVSQSPSNKVTEKGKDVELRCDPISGHTALYWYRQSLGQGLEFLIYFQGNSAPDKSGLPSDRFSAERTGGSVSTLTIQRTQQEDSAVYLCASSLDPFYEQYFGPGTRLTVT.

CDR3 amino acids: CASSPTTGTHTYEQYF. The CDR3 coding sequence is TGTGCCAGCAGCCCCACAACCGGGACACACACCTACGAGCAGTACTTC. This chain links TRBV7-9 with TRBJ2-7, with a weak D call TRBD1 (6 bases). The V and J ends lost 5 bases and 2 bases respectively, with 19 bases between them. The germline V gene encodes CDR1 SEHNR and CDR2 FQNEAQ (reference sequence). The length of the CDR3 is 16 residues. Filled out from reference TRBV7-9 and TRBJ2-7, the complete variable domain reads DTGVSQNPRHKITKRGQNVTFRCDPISEHNRLYWYRQTLGQGPEFLTYFQNEAQLEKSRLLSDRFSAERPKGSFSTLEIQRTEQGDSAMYLCASSPTTGTHTYEQYFGPGTRLTVT.

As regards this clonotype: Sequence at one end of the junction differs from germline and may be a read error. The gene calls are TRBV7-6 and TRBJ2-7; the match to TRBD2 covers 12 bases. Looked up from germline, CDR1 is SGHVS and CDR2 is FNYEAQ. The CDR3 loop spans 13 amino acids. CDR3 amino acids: CASTLGLAGLQYF. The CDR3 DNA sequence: TGTGCCAGCACCTTAGGACTAGCGGGGCTGCAGTACTTC.

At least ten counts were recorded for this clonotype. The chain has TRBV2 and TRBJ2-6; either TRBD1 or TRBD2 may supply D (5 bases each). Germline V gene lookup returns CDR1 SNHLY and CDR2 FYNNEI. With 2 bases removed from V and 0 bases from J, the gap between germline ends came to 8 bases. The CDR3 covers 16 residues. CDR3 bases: TGTGCCAGCAGTGAACTTGGGGGCTCTGGGGCCAACGTCCTGACTTTC. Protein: CASSELGGSGANVLTF.

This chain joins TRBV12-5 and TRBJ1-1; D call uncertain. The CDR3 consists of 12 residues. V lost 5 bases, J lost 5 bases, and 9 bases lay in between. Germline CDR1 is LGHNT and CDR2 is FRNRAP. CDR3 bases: TGTGCTAGTGGTATTGGTTCGACTGAAGCTTTCTTT. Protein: CASGIGSTEAFF.

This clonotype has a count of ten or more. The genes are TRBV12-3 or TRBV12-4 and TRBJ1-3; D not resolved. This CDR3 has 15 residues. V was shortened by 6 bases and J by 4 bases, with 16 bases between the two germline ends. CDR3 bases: TGTGCCAGCAGATCCGACGGAGGACCGGGAAACACCATATATTTT. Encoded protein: CASRSDGGPGNTIYF.

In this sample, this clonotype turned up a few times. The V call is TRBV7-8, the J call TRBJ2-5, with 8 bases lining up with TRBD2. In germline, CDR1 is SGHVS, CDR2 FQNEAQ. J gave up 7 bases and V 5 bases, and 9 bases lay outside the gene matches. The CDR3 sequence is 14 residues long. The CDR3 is CASSQGRGGVTQYF. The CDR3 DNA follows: TGTGCCAGCAGCCAGGGTCGGGGGGGGGTGACCCAGTACTTC. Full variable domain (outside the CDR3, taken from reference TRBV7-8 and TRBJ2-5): GAGVSQSPRYKVAKRGQDVALRCDPISGHVSLFWYQQALGQGPEFLTYFQNEAQLDKSGLPSDRFFAERPEGSVSTLKIQRTQQEDSAVYLCASSQGRGGVTQYFGPGTRLLVL.

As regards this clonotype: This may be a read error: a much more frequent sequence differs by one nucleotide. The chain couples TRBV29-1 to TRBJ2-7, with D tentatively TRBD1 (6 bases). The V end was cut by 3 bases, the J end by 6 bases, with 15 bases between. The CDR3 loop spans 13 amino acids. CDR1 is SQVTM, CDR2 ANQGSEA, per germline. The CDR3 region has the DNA TGCAGCGTTGATATCGCAGGGGTTGGCGAGCAGTACTTC. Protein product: CSVDIAGVGEQYF.

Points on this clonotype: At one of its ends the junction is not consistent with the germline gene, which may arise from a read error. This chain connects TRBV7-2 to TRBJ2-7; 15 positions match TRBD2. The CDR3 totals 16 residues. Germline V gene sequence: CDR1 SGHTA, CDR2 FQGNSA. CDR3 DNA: TGTGCCGGCAGCCCGGGACTAGCGGGAGGAAACTACGAGCAGTACTTC. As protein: CAGSPGLAGGNYEQYF.

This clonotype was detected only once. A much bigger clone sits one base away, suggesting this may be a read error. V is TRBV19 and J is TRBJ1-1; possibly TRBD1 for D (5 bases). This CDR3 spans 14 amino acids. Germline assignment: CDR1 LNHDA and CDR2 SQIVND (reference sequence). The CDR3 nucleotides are TGTGTCAGTAGTCGTCCAGGGTCGAACACTGAAGCTTTCTTT. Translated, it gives CVSSRPGSNTEAFF. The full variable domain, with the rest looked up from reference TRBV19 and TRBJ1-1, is DGGITQSPKYLFRKEGQNVTLSCEQNLNHDAMYWYRQDPGQGLRLIYYSQIVNDFQKGDIAEGYSVSREKKESFPLTVTSAQKNPTAFYLCVSSRPGSNTEAFFGQGTRLTVV.

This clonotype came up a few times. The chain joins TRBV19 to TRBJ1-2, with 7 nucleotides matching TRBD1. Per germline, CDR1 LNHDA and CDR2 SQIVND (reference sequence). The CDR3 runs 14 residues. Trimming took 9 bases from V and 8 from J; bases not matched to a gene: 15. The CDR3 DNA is TGTGCCAGCAGCCAATACAGGGGAGATCGCGGCTACACCTTC. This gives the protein CASSQYRGDRGYTF.

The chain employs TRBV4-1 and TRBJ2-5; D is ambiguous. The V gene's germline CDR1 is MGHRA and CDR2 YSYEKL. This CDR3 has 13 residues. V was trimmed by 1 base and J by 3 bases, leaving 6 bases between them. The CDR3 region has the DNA TGCGCCAGCAGCCAAGGGCTGAAAGAGACCCAGTACTTC. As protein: CASSQGLKETQYF.

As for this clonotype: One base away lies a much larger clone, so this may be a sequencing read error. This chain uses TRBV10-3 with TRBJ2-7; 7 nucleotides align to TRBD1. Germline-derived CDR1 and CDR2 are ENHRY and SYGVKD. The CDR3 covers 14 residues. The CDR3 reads CASSGQGDLYEQYF. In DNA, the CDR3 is TGTGCCAGCAGTGGCCAGGGGGACCTCTACGAGCAGTACTTC.

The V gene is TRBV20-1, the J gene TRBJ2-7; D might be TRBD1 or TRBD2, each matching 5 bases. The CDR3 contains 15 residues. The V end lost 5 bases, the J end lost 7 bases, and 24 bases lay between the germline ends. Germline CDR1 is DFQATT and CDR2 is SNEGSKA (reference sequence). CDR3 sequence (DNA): TGCAGTGCTCCTCCCCGGGACGGTGGGTTGTGGGAGCAGTACTTC. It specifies CSAPPRDGGLWEQYF.

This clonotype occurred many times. In nucleotides, the CDR3 is TGTGCCATCAGTGATGGGGACACCTACGAGCAGTACTTC. Protein product: CAISDGDTYEQYF. V usage is TRBV10-3 and J usage is TRBJ2-7; D might be TRBD1 (6 bases). This CDR3 region has 13 residues. V gave up 3 bases and J gave up 2 bases, with 8 bases separating them. Germline-derived CDR1 and CDR2 are ENHRY and SYGVKD.